The text below deals with one T cell receptor (beta chain). Original methodology: Estimation of nucleated cell counts was performed using reference gene primer amplification. The method was immunoSEQ multiplex PCR; TCRdb's version includes in-frame clones alone and lacks a portion of them. V, J and clone size derive from that table, while D and trimming were established from the DNA sequence. The sample lists 200,000 to 250,000 clones, about nine tenths occurring once. All enrollees were about 18 to 89 years old and from about 25 US areas. This sample was taken from a study of blood T cell repertoires in COVID-19. On the study more broadly: Acute and convalescent COVID-19 samples came from the United States, Italy and Spain.

The clonotype comes from a woman aged 30 to 39 with acute COVID-19. Sequencing was done on a sample of PBMCs or T cells enriched from blood (not recorded which).

DNA for the CDR3: TGTGCCAGCAGCTTAGCGTTGACAGGGGATTCCTACAATGAGCAGTTCTTC. Translation gives CASSLALTGDSYNEQFF. The chain joins TRBV7-8 to TRBJ2-1; 8 positions match TRBD1. This CDR3 region has 17 residues. With V trimmed by 0 bases and J by 1 base, 5 bases remained unmatched. The V gene's germline CDR1 is SGHVS and CDR2 FQNEAQ.